This entry is about one TCR beta chain. Selected positively for CCR7 and CD45RO-negative, naive CD8 cells excluded terminally differentiated effector memory CD45RA+ cells. This specimen comes from a study of shared clonotypes between healthy human individuals. Generated by immunoSEQ multiplex PCR, the TCRdb table keeps only in-frame clones and is missing some. The table has 1.5 million to 2.5 million clones, less than 95% seen once. The receptor's source is a young man in good health. The sample was naive CD8+ T cells sorted from blood.

CDR3 loop: CASSPQGVQFGANVLTF. The CDR3 DNA reads as TGTGCCAGCTCACCACAGGGGGTTCAGTTTGGGGCCAACGTCCTGACTTTC. The genes are TRBV18 and TRBJ2-6; D perhaps matches TRBD1 (6 bases). CDR3 size: 17 residues. V dropped 1 base and J dropped 3 bases, with 13 bases sitting between them. The germline V gene has CDR1 KGHSH and CDR2 LQKENI.